This T cell receptor beta chain is drawn from a study of blood T cell repertoires in COVID-19. Study context: There were acute and convalescent COVID-19 samples, and they came from the United States, Italy and Spain.

Profiled with immunoSEQ multiplex PCR; TCRdb holds only in-frame clones, not every one. The sample has about 160,000 clones, about 80% seen once. The CDR3 spans 14 residues. After removal of 1 base from V and 4 bases from J, the junction contained 4 bases not matched to a gene. CDR1 SGHRS and CDR2 YFSETQ come from the germline V gene. The source is a woman older than 75 with acute or convalescent COVID-19. Sequencing was performed on peripheral blood. The chain employs TRBV5-1 and TRBJ1-1; 7 bases agree with TRBD1. In nucleotides, the CDR3 is TGCGCCAGCAGCTTGACAGGGGCGTCCACTGAAGCTTTCTTT. It yields the protein CASSLTGASTEAFF.